This T cell receptor (beta chain) was captured by sequencing in a study of neurological immune-mediated disorders. General study results and limits: Private repertoires in all groups were suggested, as expanded clones shared no CDR3 amino acid sequences across subjects.

It was by 5'RACE with 10-nucleotide random UMIs that the cDNA was made. Over 200 million TCR-beta sequences from 15-18 subjects were obtained in each sequencing run. A single record per CDR3 protein comes from TCRdb applying MiXCR to the 5' RACE reads. The data hold approximately 41,000 distinct CDR3 sequences, with 13% to 15% observed a single time. The sorted libraries started from some 970,000 CD4+ or CD8+ T cells. Details on this clonotype: Its antigen remains unknown.

V was pared by 3 bases and J by 1 base, with 18 bases between. Germline V gene sequence: CDR1 KGHSH, CDR2 LQKENI. This CDR3 spans 17 amino acids. The sequenced sample consisted of CD4+ T cells from blood. This clonotype was obtained from a woman in her sixties with HTLV-1-associated myelopathy (HAM/TSP). The chain couples TRBV18 to TRBJ2-5, with D perhaps matching TRBD1 (6 bases). The CDR3 region has the DNA TGTGCCAGCTCACCTGCCCGAGGCAGGACAGTCCAAGAGACCCAGTACTTC. Amino acids: CASSPARGRTVQETQYF.